A single T cell receptor beta chain is shown here with its context. This clonotype was seen ten or more times. This receptor's antigen is unknown. Qualities for individual bases were not recorded, and no much larger clone is one base off. These data originate in a study of CD8+CD57+ T cells in acquired aplastic anemia (dated by TCRdb to the late 2010s). Regarding the study in general: A mean of approximately 2.9 ug of DNA, ranging from roughly 0.19 to 30 ug, was extracted from sorted CD4+ and CD8+ cells. Healthy donor samples averaged about 9.8 million reads for CD4+ and roughly 11 million for CD8+ cells.

Taken from the germline V gene, the CDR1 and CDR2 loops are SGHVS and FQNEAQ. Clipping removes 5 bases from V and 3 bases from J, with 8 as the unmatched junction base count. The CDR3 measures 15 amino acids from cysteine to phenylalanine. Only CDR3 DNA is held: 45 bases, read in frame from base 1. In this study, sorted CD4+ and CD8+ T cells from the blood of healthy subjects and of severe aplastic anemia patients had their TCR repertoires deep-sequenced. Ficoll-Paque density gradient centrifugation was used to isolate peripheral blood mononuclear cells. Before DNA extraction, CD4+ and CD8+ T cells were sorted by FACS or by magnetic beads. Genomic DNA was used as template for profiling of TCR beta VDJ combinations and CDR3 sequences. An Illumina HiSeq 2000 was the platform used for TCR repertoire sequencing. For the original study's pipeline: Repertoires were assessed using TRBV/TRBJ rearrangement plots, CDR3 size and DJ length profiles, and Simpson's diversity index. The most abundant DNA sequence in the deep sequencing data was defined as the immunodominant clone. CDR3 amino acid sequences were screened for sharing across subjects and compared with published repertoires and the VDJdb database. TCRdb ran its own pipeline on the public reads, namely fastp trimming at Q25 and MiXCR clone calling, and kept in-frame beta chains. When rows share a CDR3 protein, they turn into one entry using the most common DNA and genes. TCRdb's processing, not the study's, gives the V and J calls here. In all, the sample holds 100,000 to 150,000 distinct CDR3 sequences, and less than 45% of those were seen once. Almost 8.5% of the sample is in the top ten clones.

The paper's findings and limits, for the study overall: CD8+ Simpson's diversity did not differ significantly between patients and healthy controls (P=0.060). Although twenty-nine CD8+ CDR3 sequences were shared by patients and controls, these sequences appeared highly expressed in patients and within the immunodominant clones of patients.

The chain joins TRBV7-8 to TRBJ2-7; 9 central nucleotides agree with TRBD1. The sequencing input was sorted CD4+, CD8+, or CD8+CD57+ T cells (not recorded which) from PBMCs. The TCR was taken from a human donor in good health, serving as a control. The sequenced DNA is TGTGCCAGCAGCCCCCGGACAGGGGAGGTCTACGAGCAGTACTTC. This is translated as CASSPRTGEVYEQYF.